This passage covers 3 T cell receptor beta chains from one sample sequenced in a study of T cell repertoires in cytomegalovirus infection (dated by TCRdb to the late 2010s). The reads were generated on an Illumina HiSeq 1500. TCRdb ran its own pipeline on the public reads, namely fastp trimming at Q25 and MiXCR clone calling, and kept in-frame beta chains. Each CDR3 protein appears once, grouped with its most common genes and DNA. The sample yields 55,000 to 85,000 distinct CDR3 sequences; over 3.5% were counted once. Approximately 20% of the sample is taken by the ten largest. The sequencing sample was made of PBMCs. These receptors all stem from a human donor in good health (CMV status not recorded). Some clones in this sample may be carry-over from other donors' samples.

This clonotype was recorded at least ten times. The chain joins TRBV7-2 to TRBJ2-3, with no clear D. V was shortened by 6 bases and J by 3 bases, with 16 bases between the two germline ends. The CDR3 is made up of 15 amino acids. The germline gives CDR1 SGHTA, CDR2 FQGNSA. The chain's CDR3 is CASRPGRAGTDTQYF. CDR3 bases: TGTGCCAGCAGACCCGGTAGGGCCGGAACAGATACGCAGTATTTT.

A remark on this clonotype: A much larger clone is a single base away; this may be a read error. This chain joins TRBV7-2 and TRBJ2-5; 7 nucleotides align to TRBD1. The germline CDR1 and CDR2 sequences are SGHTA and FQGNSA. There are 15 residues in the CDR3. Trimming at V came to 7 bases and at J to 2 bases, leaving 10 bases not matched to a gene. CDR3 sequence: CASNPAGTAQETQYF. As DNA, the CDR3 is TGTGCCAGCAACCCGGCCGGGACAGCGCAAGAGACCCAGTACTTC.

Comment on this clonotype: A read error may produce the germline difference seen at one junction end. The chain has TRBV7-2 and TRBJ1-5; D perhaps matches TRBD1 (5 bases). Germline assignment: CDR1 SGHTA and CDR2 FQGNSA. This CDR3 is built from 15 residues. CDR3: CASSFDRNSNRPQHF. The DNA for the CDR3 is TGTGCCAGCAGCTTCGACAGAAATAGCAATCGGCCCCAGCATTTT.